Shown below are 27 T cell receptor beta chains from a single sample sequenced in a study of cytomegalovirus exposure and HLA in healthy donors. The study ran its PCR with 60 Vbeta and 13 Jbeta primers. The data were produced by immunoSEQ multiplex PCR, yet TCRdb's version contains in-frame clones alone and is incomplete. This sample has about 150,000 clones, with roughly three quarters found just once. Input material: PBMCs. The source is a woman between 40 and 50 years old in good health and CMV-seronegative.

This clone was detected only a few times. The chain is built from TRBV9 and TRBJ2-1; 9 bases are shared with TRBD2. Losses at the gene ends were 0 bases for V and 2 bases for J; bases not matched to a gene: 0. The length of the CDR3 is 15 residues. Germline V gene lookup returns CDR1 SGDLS and CDR2 YYNGEE. CDR3 protein: CASSVASGTYNEQFF. The CDR3 DNA reads as TGTGCCAGCAGCGTAGCTAGCGGGACCTACAATGAGCAGTTCTTC.

The J gene is TRBJ2-5, the V gene TRBV4-1, with 8 nucleotides matching TRBD1. V shed 1 base and J 5 bases; nucleotides not matched to a gene: 3. The germline V gene encodes CDR1 MGHRA and CDR2 YSYEKL. The CDR3 covers 14 residues. The CDR3 loop is CASSQAGGAETQYF. In DNA, the CDR3 is TGCGCCAGCAGCCAAGCAGGGGGCGCGGAGACCCAGTACTTC.

The chain uses TRBV2 and TRBJ2-2; 8 bases map to TRBD1. After removal of 6 bases from V and 0 bases from J, the junction contained 9 bases not matched to a gene. The CDR3 is made up of 17 amino acids. Germline V CDR1 and CDR2: SNHLY, FYNNEI. The CDR3 DNA reads TGTGCCAGCAGAAGGACAGGGACCAACGCGAACACCGGGGAGCTGTTTTTT. It specifies CASRRTGTNANTGELFF.

The V gene is TRBV19, the J gene TRBJ2-3, with 8 nucleotides matching TRBD1. The CDR3 spans 15 residues. V shed 5 bases, J shed 2 bases, and the junction held 6 bases outside the gene matches. Germline V CDR1 and CDR2: LNHDA, SQIVND (reference sequence). CDR3 in DNA: TGTGCCAGTAGTCTTGGACAGGGAGACACAGATACGCAGTATTTT. Protein sequence: CASSLGQGDTDTQYF.

This clone has just one count. This rearrangement joins TRBV2 to TRBJ2-7; D possibly corresponds to TRBD2 (5 bases). Germline V CDR1 and CDR2: SNHLY, FYNNEI. V lost 7 bases and J 3 bases, leaving 13 bases between the germline ends. This CDR3 contains 13 residues. This CDR3 is CASIQEVFYEQYF. In nucleotides, the CDR3 is TGTGCCAGCATTCAGGAGGTCTTCTACGAGCAGTACTTC.

The V and J genes are TRBV7-6 and TRBJ1-1; D gene unclear. V was pared by 2 bases and J by 0 bases, with 7 bases between. Germline CDR1 SGHVS, CDR2 FNYEAQ. The CDR3 loop spans 14 amino acids. This CDR3 is CASSLFSMNTEAFF. In nucleotides, the CDR3 is TGTGCCAGCAGCTTATTCAGTATGAACACTGAAGCTTTCTTT.

V gene TRBV4-2 combines with J gene TRBJ2-7; a weak D match, TRBD1 (5 bases). CDR3 length: 14 residues. V was shortened by 1 base and J by 3 bases, with 10 bases between the two germline ends. Germline assignment: CDR1 LGHNA and CDR2 YNFKEQ. The CDR3 spells CASSQVSQGYEQYF. The CDR3 nucleotides are TGTGCCAGCAGCCAAGTCTCGCAGGGCTACGAGCAGTACTTC.

Notes on this clone: The same CDR3 arises from other DNA sequences in this sample as well. This chain joins TRBV9 and TRBJ1-1, with 7 positions matching TRBD1. Germline V gene data show CDR1 as SGDLS and CDR2 as YYNGEE. Germline trimming cut 0 bases from V and 2 bases from J; bases unmatched to any gene: 4. The CDR3 loop spans 15 amino acids. The DNA for the CDR3 is TGTGCCAGCAGCGTAGCGGCAGGGGGAAACACTGAAGCTTTCTTT. Translation: CASSVAAGGNTEAFF.

The rearrangement joins TRBV27 to TRBJ2-3; TRBD2 matches at 13 bases. With 6 bases clipped from V and 0 bases from J, the junction kept 9 bases outside the gene matches. The CDR3 totals 18 residues. Germline V CDR1 and CDR2: MNHEY, SMNVEV (reference sequence). The CDR3 sequence is CASRKGLAGAESTDTQYF. The CDR3 nucleotides are TGTGCCAGCAGAAAAGGACTAGCGGGGGCCGAAAGCACAGATACGCAGTATTTT.

The rearrangement joins TRBV7-6 to TRBJ2-7; 10 nucleotides line up with TRBD1. The V and J ends lost 1 base and 4 bases, in that order; junction bases with no gene match: 19. The CDR3 extends over 20 amino acids. Per germline, CDR1 SGHVS and CDR2 FNYEAQ. CDR3: CASSLVWAGQGTKPGYEQYF. CDR3 sequence (DNA): TGTGCCAGCAGCTTAGTCTGGGCGGGACAGGGGACGAAACCGGGTTACGAGCAGTACTTC.

This chain links TRBV27 with TRBJ2-5; weak D call: TRBD2 (7 bases). Germline assignment: CDR1 MNHEY and CDR2 SMNVEV (reference sequence). The CDR3 is 14 amino acids. Between the trimmed V and J ends, which lost 3 bases and 2 bases, there was a span of 10 bases. DNA for the CDR3: TGTGCCAGCAGTTTGGGGGGGCTACAAGAGACCCAGTACTTC. This sequence encodes CASSLGGLQETQYF.

The V gene is TRBV5-1, the J gene TRBJ1-1; TRBD1 agrees at 7 bases. The V and J ends lost 0 bases and 0 bases, in that order; junction bases with no gene match: 11. The CDR3 extends over 18 amino acids. From germline, CDR1 is SGHRS and CDR2 YFSETQ. The CDR3 is CASSLASRGSILNTEAFF. The CDR3 nucleotides read TGCGCCAGCAGCTTGGCGAGCAGGGGGTCCATCTTGAACACTGAAGCTTTCTTT.

The rearrangement joins TRBV2 to TRBJ1-2, with a weak D call TRBD1 (6 bases). The V gene's germline CDR1 is SNHLY and CDR2 FYNNEI. V lost 7 bases and J lost 2, with 11 bases in between. This CDR3 region has 13 residues. CDR3 amino acids: CASTPTGNYGYTF. The CDR3 DNA reads as TGTGCCAGCACCCCGACAGGCAACTATGGCTACACCTTC.

V usage is TRBV5-4 and J usage is TRBJ2-7; possible D gene TRBD2, 6 bases. V was clipped by 4 bases and J by 2 bases, with 16 bases between them. Germline V gives CDR1 SGHNT, CDR2 YYREEE (reference sequence). The CDR3 contains 15 residues. The CDR3 region is CASSLPRGQTYEQYF. The DNA for the CDR3 is TGTGCCAGCAGCCTGCCGCGGGGTCAAACCTACGAGCAGTACTTC.

The chain carries TRBV29-1 and TRBJ2-7; 7 bases align to TRBD1. Unmatched junction bases numbered 10, after V lost 2 bases and J lost 9 bases. The germline V gene has CDR1 SQVTM and CDR2 ANQGSEA. The CDR3 consists of 13 residues. The CDR3 loop is CSVELQGEIGQYF. CDR3 coding DNA: TGCAGCGTTGAATTGCAGGGGGAAATTGGGCAGTACTTC.

This rearrangement joins TRBV7-9 to TRBJ2-7, with D possibly TRBD2 on 5 matching bases. CDR1 and CDR2 (germline): SEHNR, FQNEAQ (reference sequence). Trimming took 1 base from V and 4 from J, leaving 8 bases between them. This CDR3 comprises 13 residues. As DNA, the CDR3 is TGTGCCAGCAGCTTAGTTGGAGGATACGAGCAGTACTTC. Translation gives CASSLVGGYEQYF.

The V gene is TRBV11-2, the J gene TRBJ1-1; 7 bases line up with TRBD1. Germline trimming cut 2 bases from V and 1 base from J; bases unmatched to any gene: 7. The CDR3 is made up of 16 amino acids. Germline V gives CDR1 SGHAT, CDR2 FQNNGV. The CDR3, as DNA: TGTGCCAGCAGCTTACCAACAGGGGCCGCGAACACTGAAGCTTTCTTT. Its translation: CASSLPTGAANTEAFF.

The rearrangement links TRBV5-1 to TRBJ2-3, with TRBD2 matching 7 bases. Germline V CDR1 and CDR2: SGHRS, YFSETQ. After removal of 3 bases from V and 2 bases from J, the junction contained 0 bases not matched to a gene. There are 13 residues in the CDR3. The CDR3, as DNA: TGCGCCAGCAGCTGGGACTACACAGATACGCAGTATTTT. Protein sequence: CASSWDYTDTQYF.

The gene calls are TRBV5-4 and TRBJ1-6; a possible D gene is TRBD1 (5 bases). V was shortened by 4 bases and J by 6 bases, with 14 bases between the two germline ends. Germline V gives CDR1 SGHNT, CDR2 YYREEE (reference sequence). The CDR3 has 15 amino acids. The CDR3 is CASSVQGALNSPLHF. The DNA for the CDR3 is TGTGCCAGCAGCGTCCAGGGTGCACTTAATTCACCCCTCCACTTT. Full variable domain (outside the CDR3, taken from reference TRBV5-4 and TRBJ1-6): ETGVTQSPTHLIKTRGQQVTLRCSSQSGHNTVSWYQQALGQGPQFIFQYYREEENGRGNFPPRFSGLQFPNYSSELNVNALELDDSALYLCASSVQGALNSPLHFGNGTRLTVT.

This clone was seen once. The V gene is TRBV4-1, the J gene TRBJ1-3; D gene ambiguous. The V gene's germline CDR1 is MGHRA and CDR2 YSYEKL. This CDR3 is 17 amino acids long. V lost 1 base, J lost 0 bases, and 13 bases lay in between. CDR3 sequence reads: CASSQGRAPYSGNTIYF. CDR3 nucleotide sequence: TGCGCCAGCAGCCAAGGGAGGGCCCCCTACTCTGGAAACACCATATATTTT.

The V gene is TRBV28, the J gene TRBJ2-2; 10 bases agree with TRBD1. The CDR3 length is 15 residues. The J segment lost 4 bases and the V segment lost 6 bases, leaving 5 bases of the junction unmatched. CDR1 and CDR2 (germline): MDHEN, SYDVKM. For the CDR3, the DNA is TGTGCCAGCAGCCACGGGACAGGGGCCACCGGGGAGCTGTTTTTT. This sequence encodes CASSHGTGATGELFF.

The rearrangement links TRBV7-9 to TRBJ2-1, with a weak D call TRBD1 (6 bases). There are 15 residues in the CDR3. The V gene lost 5 bases and the J gene lost 8 bases, with 19 bases spanning the gap. CDR1 is SEHNR and CDR2 is FQNEAQ in the germline V gene (reference sequence). CDR3 DNA: TGTGCCAGCAGCCCCGGGACCCTCTCAGGGGATGAGCAGTTCTTC. This translates into CASSPGTLSGDEQFF.

The rearrangement joins TRBV5-1 to TRBJ2-2, with TRBD2 as a possible D gene (5 bases). Germline values: CDR1 SGHRS, CDR2 YFSETQ. Trimming removed 0 bases at V and 10 bases at J, with 13 bases between. This CDR3 spans 14 amino acids. CDR3 in amino acids: CASSLGAASKELFF. CDR3 in DNA: TGCGCCAGCAGCTTGGGCGCGGCTAGCAAGGAGCTGTTTTTT.

The chain couples TRBV5-1 to TRBJ2-3; 9 bases are a match to TRBD2. The germline V gene encodes CDR1 SGHRS and CDR2 YFSETQ. The CDR3 is made up of 17 amino acids. Trimming removed 0 bases from V and 0 bases from J; junction bases left unmatched: 5. The CDR3 is CASSLGVAGASTDTQYF. The CDR3 nucleotides read TGCGCCAGCAGCTTGGGTGTAGCGGGAGCGAGCACAGATACGCAGTATTTT.

The rearrangement links TRBV27 to TRBJ1-6, with a weak D call TRBD1 (5 bases). CDR1 and CDR2 (germline): MNHEY, SMNVEV (reference sequence). The CDR3 contains 13 residues. The V gene lost 2 bases and the J gene lost 10 bases, with 9 bases spanning the gap. DNA of the CDR3: TGTGCCAGCAGTTTACAGGGCCAGTCACCCCTCCACTTT. Its protein is CASSLQGQSPLHF.

V gene TRBV6-5 combines with J gene TRBJ1-2; 8 bases line up with TRBD1. The CDR3 is 13 residues long. V shed 6 bases and J 4 bases; nucleotides not matched to a gene: 4. Germline V gives CDR1 MNHEY, CDR2 SVGAGI. The CDR3 is CASRSTGGYGYTF. The CDR3 DNA is TGTGCCAGCAGATCCACAGGGGGCTATGGCTACACCTTC.

With regard to this clone: Other DNA variants within this sample encode the same CDR3. The chain has TRBV5-6 and TRBJ2-6; 8 nucleotides match TRBD1. Trimming removed 3 bases from V and 4 bases from J; junction bases left unmatched: 6. Germline CDR1 SGHDT, CDR2 YYEEEE. CDR3 length: 16 amino acids. CDR3 region: CASSWVTGAGANVLTF. The CDR3 DNA reads as TGTGCCAGCAGCTGGGTGACAGGGGCCGGGGCCAACGTCCTGACTTTC.